The entry that follows covers one T cell receptor (beta chain) sequence. Its antigen is still unknown. No clone much larger than this one lies a single base away; base qualities are absent. This sample stems from a study of blood T cell repertoires in COVID-19 (dated by TCRdb to about 2020). Describing the broader study: Samples from collaborators originated in the United States, Italy and Spain and spanned both the acute and convalescent phases of COVID-19. The prospective study material was composed of cDNA or gDNA derived from T cells, B-cell-depleted T cells, or PBMCs. Deeply sampled blood TCRbeta repertoires from subjects exposed to, actively infected with, or recovered from COVID-19 were included in the dataset. The repertoires were made available in a free public database intended to serve as a resource for research on the immune response to SARS-CoV-2. The samples were drawn from two sources: the first 160 participants of the ongoing ImmuneRACE study, and 1,200 or so subjects contributed by 6 global collaborators. Nearly every sample came with metadata listing a de-identified subject ID, COVID-19 status, age in years and sex. HLA class I and class II types, where available, came from metadata supplied by the sample provider rather than from assay-based typing.

The collaborating institutions used their own protocols to collect whole blood in K2EDTA tubes. For TCRbeta analysis, collaborators shipped samples as frozen whole blood, isolated PBMCs, or DNA extracted from either of those sample types. Study-level results and caveats: The quantity of clinical and demographic metadata differed by source and by participant and was supplied without curation.

The immunoSEQ Assay, a bias-controlled multiplex PCR, was used to amplify TCRbeta CDR3 regions from genomic DNA. As for the original processing: Nucleated cell counts per sample were estimated from amplification of reference gene primers within the assay. To quantify the absolute abundance of each unique TCRbeta CDR3 rearrangement, sequence reads were collapsed and filtered. For each sample, productive Simpson clonality was calculated by taking the square root of Simpson's diversity index across productive rearrangements. TCRdb obtained this table from immuneACCESS and retained in-frame rearrangements with V and J assigned. These tables miss some clones; where compared with another copy, unresolved V genes account for less than half of the shortfall, and the remainder is unexplained. The V and J calls and clone size are taken from that table; D and trimming were inferred from the DNA. A total of some 210,000 clones appear in this sample, roughly nine tenths of them only once. Of the sample, around 1.2% is held by the ten largest clones.

The receptor comes from a man aged 30 to 39 with acute or convalescent COVID-19. The sequenced material came from peripheral blood.

The CDR3 region reads CASSIQGYEQYF. The bases read TGTGCCAGTAGTATTCAGGGATACGAGCAGTACTTC. The V gene is TRBV19 and the J gene is TRBJ2-7, and TRBD1 may be the D gene, going by 5 matching bases. CDR1 LNHDA and CDR2 SQIVND were looked up in the germline V gene (reference sequence). The CDR3 sequence holds 12 residues, the cysteine and phenylalanine included. Left in the record is the CDR3 DNA by itself, 36 bases read in frame from the first base. V loses 3 bases, J loses 4 bases, and the germline ends lie 7 bases apart.